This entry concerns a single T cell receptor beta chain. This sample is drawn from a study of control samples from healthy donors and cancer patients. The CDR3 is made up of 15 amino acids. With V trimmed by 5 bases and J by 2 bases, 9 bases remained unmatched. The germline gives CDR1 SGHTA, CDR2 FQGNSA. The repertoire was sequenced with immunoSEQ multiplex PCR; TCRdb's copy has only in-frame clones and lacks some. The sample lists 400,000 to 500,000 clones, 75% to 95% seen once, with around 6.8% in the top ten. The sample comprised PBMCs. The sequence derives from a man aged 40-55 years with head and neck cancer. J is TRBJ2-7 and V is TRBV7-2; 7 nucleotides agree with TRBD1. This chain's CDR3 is CASSRLTGTAYEQYF. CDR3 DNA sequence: TGTGCCAGCAGCCGGTTGACCGGGACAGCCTACGAGCAGTACTTC.